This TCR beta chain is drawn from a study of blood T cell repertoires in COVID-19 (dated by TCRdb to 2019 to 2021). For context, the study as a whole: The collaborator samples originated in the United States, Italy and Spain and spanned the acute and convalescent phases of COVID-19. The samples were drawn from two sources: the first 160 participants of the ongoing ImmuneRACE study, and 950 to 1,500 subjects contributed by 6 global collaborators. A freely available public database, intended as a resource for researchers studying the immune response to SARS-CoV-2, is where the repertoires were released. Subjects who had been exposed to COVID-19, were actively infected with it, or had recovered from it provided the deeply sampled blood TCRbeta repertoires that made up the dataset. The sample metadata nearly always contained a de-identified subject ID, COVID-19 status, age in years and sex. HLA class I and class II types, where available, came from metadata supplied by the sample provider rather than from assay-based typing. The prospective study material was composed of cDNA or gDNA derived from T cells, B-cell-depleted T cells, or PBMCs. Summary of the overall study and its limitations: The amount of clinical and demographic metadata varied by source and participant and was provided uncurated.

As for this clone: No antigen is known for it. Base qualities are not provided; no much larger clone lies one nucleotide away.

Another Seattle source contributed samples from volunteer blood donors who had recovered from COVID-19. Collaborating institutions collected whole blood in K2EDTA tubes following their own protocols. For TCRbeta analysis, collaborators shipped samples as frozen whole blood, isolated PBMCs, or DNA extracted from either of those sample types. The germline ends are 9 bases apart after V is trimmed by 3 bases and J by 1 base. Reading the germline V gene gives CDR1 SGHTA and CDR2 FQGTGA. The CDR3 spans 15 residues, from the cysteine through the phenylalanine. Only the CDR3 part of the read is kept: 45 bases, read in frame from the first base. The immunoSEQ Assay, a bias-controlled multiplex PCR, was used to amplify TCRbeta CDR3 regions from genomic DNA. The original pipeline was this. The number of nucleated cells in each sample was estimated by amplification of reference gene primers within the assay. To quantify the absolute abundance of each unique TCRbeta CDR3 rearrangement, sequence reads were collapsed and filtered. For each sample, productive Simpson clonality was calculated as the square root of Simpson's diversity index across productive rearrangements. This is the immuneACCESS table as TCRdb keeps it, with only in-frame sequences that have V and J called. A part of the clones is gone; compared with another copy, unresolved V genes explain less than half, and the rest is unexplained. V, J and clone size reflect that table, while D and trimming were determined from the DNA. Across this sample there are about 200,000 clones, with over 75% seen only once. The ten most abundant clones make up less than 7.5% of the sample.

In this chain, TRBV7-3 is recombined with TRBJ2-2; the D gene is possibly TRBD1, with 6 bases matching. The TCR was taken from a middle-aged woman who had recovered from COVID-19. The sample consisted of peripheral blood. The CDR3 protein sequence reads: CASSFSTGNTGELFF. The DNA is TGTGCCAGCAGCTTCTCGACAGGGAACACCGGGGAGCTGTTTTTT.